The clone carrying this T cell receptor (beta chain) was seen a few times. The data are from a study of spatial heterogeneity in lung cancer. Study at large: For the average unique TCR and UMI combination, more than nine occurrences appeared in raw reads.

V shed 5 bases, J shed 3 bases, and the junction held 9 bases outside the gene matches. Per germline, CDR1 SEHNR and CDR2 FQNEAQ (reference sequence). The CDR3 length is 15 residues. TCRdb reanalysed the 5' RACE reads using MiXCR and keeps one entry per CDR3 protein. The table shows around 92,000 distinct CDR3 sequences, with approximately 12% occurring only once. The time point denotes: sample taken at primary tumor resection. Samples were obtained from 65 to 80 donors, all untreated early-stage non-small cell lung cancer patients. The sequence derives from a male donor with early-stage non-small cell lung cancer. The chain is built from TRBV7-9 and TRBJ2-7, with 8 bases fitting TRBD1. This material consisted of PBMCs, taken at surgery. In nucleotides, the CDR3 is TGTGCCAGCAGCCTTGACAGGGGAGGTAACTACGAGCAGTACTTC. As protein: CASSLDRGGNYEQYF.